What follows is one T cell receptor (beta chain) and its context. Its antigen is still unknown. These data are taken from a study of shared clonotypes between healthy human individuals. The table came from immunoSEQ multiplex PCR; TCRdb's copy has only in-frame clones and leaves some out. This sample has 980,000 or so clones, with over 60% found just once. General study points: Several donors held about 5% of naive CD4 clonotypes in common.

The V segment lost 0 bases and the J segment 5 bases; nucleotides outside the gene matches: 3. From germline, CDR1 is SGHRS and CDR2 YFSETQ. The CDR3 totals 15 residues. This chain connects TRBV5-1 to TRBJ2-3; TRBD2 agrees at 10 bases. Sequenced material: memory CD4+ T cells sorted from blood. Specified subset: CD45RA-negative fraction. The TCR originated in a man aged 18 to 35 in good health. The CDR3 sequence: CASSLGLAGVDTQYF. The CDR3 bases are TGCGCCAGCAGCTTGGGGCTAGCGGGGGTAGATACGCAGTATTTT.